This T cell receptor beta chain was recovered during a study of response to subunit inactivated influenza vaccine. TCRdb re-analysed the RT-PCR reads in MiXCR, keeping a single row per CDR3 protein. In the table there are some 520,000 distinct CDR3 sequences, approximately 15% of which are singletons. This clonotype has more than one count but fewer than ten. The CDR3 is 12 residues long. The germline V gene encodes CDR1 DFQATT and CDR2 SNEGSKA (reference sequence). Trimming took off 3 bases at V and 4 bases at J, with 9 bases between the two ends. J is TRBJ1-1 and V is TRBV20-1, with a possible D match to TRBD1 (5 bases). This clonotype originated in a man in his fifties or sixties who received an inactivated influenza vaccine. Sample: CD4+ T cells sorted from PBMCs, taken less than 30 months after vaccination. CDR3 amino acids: CSARSQGTEAFF. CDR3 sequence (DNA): TGCAGTGCTAGGAGTCAGGGCACTGAAGCTTTCTTT.